This TCR beta chain was identified in a study of hypomethylating agent response in myelodysplastic syndrome. As for the study in general: Six patients responded with complete response or hematologic improvement; roughly five did not.

Germline CDR1 is LNHDA and CDR2 is SQIVND (reference sequence). The CDR3 contains 14 residues. Trimming at V came to 5 bases and at J to 8 bases, leaving 6 bases not matched to a gene. The table came from immunoSEQ multiplex PCR; TCRdb's copy has only in-frame clones and leaves some out. The data contain 2,500 to 3,000 clones, more than 65% of them seen just once; the ten biggest clones take up around 28%. The receptor's source is a human donor with myelodysplastic syndrome. V and J are TRBV19 and TRBJ2-1; 10 nucleotides line up with TRBD1. This specimen was bone marrow, taken before or after starting hypomethylating agent treatment for myelodysplastic syndrome (not recorded which). The CDR3 DNA sequence: TGTGCCAGTAGTCGGGACAGGGGAAGCGATGAGCAGTTCTTC. Its protein product is CASSRDRGSDEQFF.